The 21 T cell receptor beta chains presented below share a single source sample, sequenced in a study of spatial heterogeneity in lung cancer. Study observations and caveats: Higher tumor mutation counts went along with higher counts of expanded intratumoral alpha and beta TCRs.

These TCRs' antigens remain unknown. TCRdb reprocessed the 5' RACE reads with MiXCR, giving one entry per CDR3 protein. Of 9,500 to 11,000 distinct CDR3 sequences in the sample, roughly 7.9% are singletons; the top ten hold roughly 22%. Time point: sample taken at primary tumor resection. The specimen comprised lung tumor tissue, sampled at surgery. These receptors all come from a female donor with early-stage non-small cell lung cancer.

This clonotype has only a few counts. This chain joins TRBV14 and TRBJ2-5; no reliable D call. Germline CDR1 is SGHDN and CDR2 is FVKESK. V gave up 0 bases and J gave up 4 bases, with 6 bases separating them. This CDR3 spans 13 amino acids. This CDR3 reads CASSQEERETQYF. In DNA, the CDR3 is TGTGCCAGCAGCCAAGAAGAGAGAGAGACCCAGTACTTC.

This clonotype was recorded at least ten times. This chain connects TRBV7-9 to TRBJ1-1, with a weak D call TRBD1 (6 bases). CDR3 length equals 13 residues. Trimming took 5 bases from V and 6 from J, leaving 13 bases between them. The germline V gene encodes CDR1 SEHNR and CDR2 FQNEAQ (reference sequence). The CDR3: CASSPFGGPEAFF. Written as DNA, the CDR3 is TGTGCCAGCAGCCCGTTCGGGGGGCCTGAAGCTTTCTTT.

The genes are TRBV20-1 and TRBJ1-1; D is ambiguous. The germline gives CDR1 DFQATT, CDR2 SNEGSKA (reference sequence). The CDR3 is 12 amino acids. V was cut by 3 bases and J by 2 bases, with 7 bases left in between. CDR3 amino acids: CSASQANTEAFF. Written as DNA, the CDR3 is TGCAGTGCTAGCCAGGCTAACACTGAAGCTTTCTTT.

This clonotype was seen repeatedly, ten times or more. The gene calls are TRBV5-1 and TRBJ2-7, with D uncertain. Germline V gene lookup returns CDR1 SGHRS and CDR2 YFSETQ. The V gene lost 0 bases and the J gene lost 4 bases, with 11 bases spanning the gap. This CDR3 contains 14 residues. The CDR3 spells CASSLAGWRYEQYF. In nucleotides, the CDR3 is TGCGCCAGCAGCTTGGCCGGTTGGAGATACGAGCAGTACTTC.

Ten or more counts support this clonotype. This rearrangement joins TRBV6-2 or TRBV6-3 to TRBJ2-2; D possibly corresponds to TRBD2 (5 bases). Trimming removed 5 bases from V and 4 bases from J, with 17 bases in between. Germline CDR1 MNHEY, CDR2 SVGEGT. The CDR3 has 16 amino acids. CDR3 amino acids: CASSQAGLRGTGELFF. The CDR3, as DNA: TGTGCCAGCAGTCAAGCCGGACTGAGAGGCACCGGGGAGCTGTTTTTT.

There are many counts of this clonotype. The chain recombines TRBV6-5 with TRBJ2-7, with D perhaps assigned TRBD1 or TRBD2 (5 bases each). Germline CDR1 MNHEY, CDR2 SVGAGI. There are 17 residues in the CDR3. The ends were cut back, 4 bases at V and 3 bases at J, with 22 bases in the middle. The CDR3 here is CASSSSNPPGPDYEQYF. The CDR3 DNA reads as TGTGCCAGCAGTTCTAGCAATCCACCGGGACCCGACTACGAGCAGTACTTC.

Remarks on this clonotype: With a much larger clone just one base away, this may be a read error. The chain links TRBV5-1 to TRBJ2-5; 8 bases match TRBD2. The CDR3 sequence is 13 residues long. Germline-derived CDR1 and CDR2 are SGHRS and YFSETQ. The CDR3 here is CATRRGVEETQDF. Here the CDR3 DNA reads TGCGCCACCCGGCGGGGGGTCGAGGAGACCCAGGACTTC.

This clonotype was seen at least ten times. The chain links TRBV20-1 to TRBJ2-5; possible D gene TRBD2, 6 bases. Trimming shortened V by 6 bases and J by 2 bases, and 13 bases separated the two germline ends. CDR3 length equals 13 residues. Germline V gives CDR1 DFQATT, CDR2 SNEGSKA (reference sequence). Here the CDR3 DNA reads TGCAGTGCATCCGGGGGTAGACAAGAGACCCAGTACTTC. Translation: CSASGGRQETQYF.

This clonotype was detected ten times or more. The chain uses TRBV20-1 and TRBJ2-1; unclear D gene. The V end lost 5 bases, the J end lost 4 bases, and 18 bases lay between the germline ends. The CDR3 totals 15 residues. Looked up from germline, CDR1 is DFQATT and CDR2 is SNEGSKA (reference sequence). The CDR3 is CSADNRRAAYNEQFF. In DNA form, the CDR3 reads TGCAGTGCTGACAACAGACGGGCGGCTTACAATGAGCAGTTCTTC.

By share of the sample, this clonotype is medium-sized (0.01 to 0.1%). The chain employs TRBV2 and TRBJ1-1, with TRBD1 matching over 8 bases. This CDR3 has 12 residues. The V gene end was trimmed by 7 bases and the J gene end by 4 bases; junction bases not matched to a gene: 2. Germline V gives CDR1 SNHLY, CDR2 FYNNEI. In DNA, the CDR3 is TGTGCCAGCAAGGGACAGGCCACTGAAGCTTTCTTT. Protein product: CASKGQATEAFF. Full variable domain (missing parts from reference TRBV2 and TRBJ1-1): EPEVTQTPSHQVTQMGQEVILRCVPISNHLYFYWYRQILGQKVEFLVSFYNNEISEKSEIFDDQFSVERPDGSNFTLKIRSTKLEDSAMYFCASKGQATEAFFGQGTRLTVV.

Comments on this clonotype: An end of the junction differs from the germline gene, which may be a read error. This chain uses TRBV7-2 with TRBJ1-3; D is ambiguous. The CDR3 has 15 amino acids. The germline CDR1 and CDR2 sequences are SGHTA and FQGNSA. The CDR3 sequence is CASSLSRASGYTIYF. Written as DNA, the CDR3 is TGTGCCAGCAGCTTATCGCGAGCCTCTGGATACACCATATATTTT.

In this sample, this clonotype turned up many times. This chain uses TRBV4-2 with TRBJ2-7; TRBD2 agrees at 10 bases. With 1 base clipped from V and 0 bases from J, the junction kept 0 bases outside the gene matches. CDR3 size: 15 residues. CDR1 and CDR2 from the germline V gene are LGHNA and YNFKEQ. The CDR3 DNA follows: TGTGCCAGCAGCCAAGCTAGCGGGAGCTCCTACGAGCAGTACTTC. Translated, it gives CASSQASGSSYEQYF.

In its sample, this clonotype ranks as medium-sized. The rearrangement joins TRBV3-1 to TRBJ2-7; the D gene is possibly TRBD2 (6 bases). The V gene's germline CDR1 is LGHDT and CDR2 YNNKEL (reference sequence). The CDR3 length is 13 residues. Between the trimmed V and J ends, which lost 5 bases and 5 bases, there was a span of 13 bases. The CDR3 DNA sequence: TGTGCCAGCAGCGAAAACCGGGGGAACGAGCAGTACTTC. This sequence encodes CASSENRGNEQYF.

This clonotype was counted ten times or more. The chain uses TRBV10-3 and TRBJ1-2; D is perhaps TRBD1 (5 bases). V was cut by 0 bases and J by 2 bases, with 10 bases left in between. The CDR3 is 15 amino acids. CDR1 ENHRY and CDR2 SYGVKD come from the germline V gene. The CDR3 coding sequence is TGTGCCATCAGTGAGTCGGGGCAAACAAACTATGGCTACACCTTC. It is translated as CAISESGQTNYGYTF.

This clonotype showed up many times. This chain connects TRBV30 to TRBJ1-2, with D perhaps TRBD1 (6 bases). CDR1 and CDR2 from the germline V gene are GTSNPN and SVGIG (reference sequence). Trimming took 8 bases from V and 7 from J, leaving 14 bases between them. CDR3 length: 11 residues. The DNA of the CDR3 is TGTGCCGGAGCAGGGGACGGTGGCTACACCTTC. It specifies CAGAGDGGYTF.

This clonotype is deemed medium-sized. This sequence joins TRBV7-9 and TRBJ2-4; D gene uncertain. Germline loops: CDR1 SEHNR, CDR2 FQNEAQ (reference sequence). V was trimmed by 5 bases and J by 9 bases, leaving 17 bases between them. The CDR3 covers 14 residues. CDR3 nucleotides: TGTGCCAGCAGCGTAGGCGGTTCGGATGGCATTCAGTACTTC. This gives the protein CASSVGGSDGIQYF.

This clonotype was counted many times. The V gene is TRBV20-1, the J gene TRBJ2-1; D is unresolved. The germline V gene encodes CDR1 DFQATT and CDR2 SNEGSKA (reference sequence). This CDR3 comprises 19 residues. Trimming removed 0 bases at V and 2 bases at J, with 23 bases between. CDR3 region: CSARESRPGRVTPYNEQFF. CDR3 DNA sequence: TGCAGTGCTAGAGAGAGCCGCCCGGGTCGGGTCACTCCCTACAATGAGCAGTTCTTC.

This clonotype was picked up many times. The chain employs TRBV27 and TRBJ1-2; 9 nucleotides align to TRBD1. Germline V gene lookup returns CDR1 MNHEY and CDR2 SMNVEV (reference sequence). Unmatched junction bases numbered 6, after V lost 5 bases and J lost 8 bases. The CDR3 totals 13 residues. DNA for the CDR3: TGTGCCAGCAGTCCGGGACAGGGAGGCGGCTACACCTTC. Encoded protein: CASSPGQGGGYTF.

This clonotype has ten or more counts. The chain recombines TRBV20-1 with TRBJ1-1; D is uncertain. This CDR3 has 11 amino acids. V was trimmed by 3 bases and J by 10 bases, leaving 12 bases between them. From germline, CDR1 is DFQATT and CDR2 SNEGSKA (reference sequence). CDR3 nucleotides: TGCAGTGCTAGCGATCAGAGTCGAGCTTTCTTT. It yields the protein CSASDQSRAFF.

This clonotype was found many times. The DNA of the CDR3 is TGCAGTGCTAGAATCCGCCTTTACAATGAGCAGTTCTTC. This codes for CSARIRLYNEQFF. V and J are TRBV20-1 and TRBJ2-1; D is ambiguous. The germline gives CDR1 DFQATT, CDR2 SNEGSKA (reference sequence). The CDR3 covers 13 residues. Trimming removed 2 bases from V and 4 bases from J, with 9 bases in between.

This clonotype has at least ten counts. The CDR3 DNA sequence: TGTGCCACTCTGTCGGCTGGAAACACCATATATTTT. This codes for CATLSAGNTIYF. The gene calls are TRBV10-3 and TRBJ1-3; D call uncertain. The CDR3 length is 12 residues. The V end lost 10 bases, the J end lost 2 bases, and 9 bases lay between the germline ends. Germline assignment: CDR1 ENHRY and CDR2 SYGVKD.